The 22 T cell receptor beta chains in this list originate from one sample, sequenced in a study of early T cells in non-severe SARS-CoV-2 infection. TCRdb re-called the 5' RACE reads with MiXCR, one entry per CDR3 protein. The sample consists of just over 70,000 distinct CDR3 sequences, roughly an eighth of them appearing once. Sequenced sample: whole blood. The receptors shown here come from an adult who was a healthcare worker with PCR-confirmed SARS-CoV-2 infection or an uninfected control (not recorded which).

The table lists this clonotype with many counts. The chain joins TRBV7-2 to TRBJ2-3; tentatively, D is TRBD2 (6 bases). With 3 bases removed from V and 0 bases from J, the gap between germline ends came to 7 bases. The CDR3 loop spans 14 amino acids. Germline lookup yields CDR1 SGHTA and CDR2 FQGNSA. CDR3 sequence (DNA): TGTGCCAGCAGCTTCGGGACTAGCACAGATACGCAGTATTTT. This translates into CASSFGTSTDTQYF.

This clonotype was picked up many times. The chain joins TRBV5-1 to TRBJ2-7; 7 bases match TRBD1. The CDR3 covers 13 residues. V shed 3 bases, J shed 5 bases, and the junction held 5 bases outside the gene matches. CDR1 and CDR2 from the germline V gene are SGHRS and YFSETQ. CDR3 protein: CASSWGQPDEQYF. CDR3 nucleotides: TGCGCCAGCAGCTGGGGACAGCCTGACGAGCAGTACTTC.

This clonotype was seen ten or more times. The J gene is TRBJ2-7, the V gene TRBV10-3, with 7 bases that match TRBD2. Germline V gives CDR1 ENHRY, CDR2 SYGVKD. This CDR3 is built from 17 residues. Trimming removed 6 bases from V and 0 bases from J; junction bases left unmatched: 14. The CDR3 is CAISPKPTSESSYEQYF. CDR3 sequence (DNA): TGTGCCATCAGCCCGAAACCAACTAGCGAGAGCTCCTACGAGCAGTACTTC.

This clonotype was observed at least ten times. This rearrangement joins TRBV25-1 to TRBJ1-5, with D possibly matching TRBD1 (5 bases). This CDR3 is built from 14 residues. V was pared by 9 bases and J by 2 bases, with 14 bases between. Germline CDR1 is MGHDK and CDR2 is SYGVNS. The CDR3 nucleotides read TGTGCCAGTACCGGGGACGGCGGCAATCAGCCCCAGCATTTT. The encoded protein is CASTGDGGNQPQHF.

This clonotype has at least ten counts. This sequence joins TRBV4-3 and TRBJ1-5; 9 positions agree with TRBD1. V lost 4 bases, J lost 2 bases, and 3 bases stayed unmatched. Per germline, CDR1 LGHNA and CDR2 YSLEER. The CDR3 is 15 residues long. CDR3 amino acids: CASSPRTGGNQPQHF. CDR3 DNA: TGCGCCAGCAGCCCAAGGACAGGGGGCAATCAGCCCCAGCATTTT.

At least ten counts were recorded for this clonotype. The chain is built from TRBV12-3 or TRBV12-4 and TRBJ1-5; D possibly corresponds to TRBD1 (6 bases). The CDR3 runs 16 residues. Trimming pared 5 bases from V and 2 bases from J, leaving 16 bases between. The CDR3 nucleotides read TGTGCCAGCAGTCAAGACAGCCCAGGGGGCAATCAGCCCCAGCATTTT. It specifies CASSQDSPGGNQPQHF.

This clonotype was observed many times. The J gene is TRBJ2-3, the V gene TRBV20-1; TRBD2 matches at 11 bases. Trimming cost V 3 bases and J 3 bases; bases outside gene matches: 8. The CDR3 is 16 amino acids. Germline V gene data show CDR1 as DFQATT and CDR2 as SNEGSKA (reference sequence). In nucleotides, the CDR3 is TGCAGTGCTAGTAGCATTAGCGGGGGGGCGACAGATACGCAGTATTTT. This gives the protein CSASSISGGATDTQYF.

This clonotype came up many times. V is TRBV12-3 or TRBV12-4 and J is TRBJ2-3; possibly TRBD2 for D (5 bases). Trimming removed 3 bases at V and 4 bases at J, with 14 bases between. This CDR3 comprises 15 residues. CDR3: CASSFQAGDADTQYF. CDR3 nucleotide sequence: TGTGCCAGCAGTTTTCAGGCGGGTGATGCAGATACGCAGTATTTT.

This clonotype was observed many times. V gene TRBV27 combines with J gene TRBJ1-1; D is unclear. Germline V gene data show CDR1 as MNHEY and CDR2 as SMNVEV (reference sequence). The length of the CDR3 is 15 residues. V was clipped by 0 bases and J by 6 bases, with 14 bases between them. CDR3 nucleotides: TGTGCCAGCAGTTTATCTTGGTCTGGAGGATCTGAAGCTTTCTTT. Protein sequence: CASSLSWSGGSEAFF.

The V gene is TRBV12-3 or TRBV12-4, the J gene TRBJ2-1; 7 bases align to TRBD2. The CDR3 is 14 amino acids. With V trimmed by 2 bases and J by 9 bases, 7 bases remained unmatched. The CDR3: CASSLFRLAGEQFF. CDR3 bases: TGTGCCAGCAGTTTATTCCGCTTAGCGGGTGAGCAGTTCTTC.

The sample holds many counts of this clonotype. J is TRBJ1-1 and V is TRBV12-3 or TRBV12-4; 7 bases fit TRBD1. The J segment lost 1 base and the V segment lost 6 bases, leaving 5 bases of the junction unmatched. The CDR3 is 14 residues long. This CDR3 reads CASRKTGRNTEAFF. DNA for the CDR3: TGTGCCAGCAGGAAGACAGGGAGGAACACTGAAGCTTTCTTT.

The chain employs TRBV9 and TRBJ1-1, with D possibly matching TRBD1 (5 bases). V dropped 0 bases and J dropped 1 base, with 10 bases sitting between them. CDR1 and CDR2 (germline): SGDLS, YYNGEE. The CDR3 is made up of 15 amino acids. The CDR3 nucleotides are TGTGCCAGCAGCGTAGCAGGGCAATGGAACACTGAAGCTTTCTTT. Its protein product is CASSVAGQWNTEAFF.

V usage is TRBV29-1 and J usage is TRBJ2-2, with D uncertain. The CDR3 length is 13 residues. CDR1 SQVTM and CDR2 ANQGSEA come from the germline V gene. The germline V and J ends were trimmed by 4 bases and 0 bases, with 6 bases remaining between them. The CDR3 nucleotides are TGCAGCGTTGGGACGGCGAACACCGGGGAGCTGTTTTTT. It specifies CSVGTANTGELFF.

This clonotype was seen repeatedly, ten times or more. The rearrangement links TRBV19 to TRBJ2-3, with 10 bases that match TRBD1. The V gene end was trimmed by 5 bases and the J gene end by 2 bases; junction bases not matched to a gene: 7. The CDR3 is 16 residues long. Germline CDR1 reads LNHDA; CDR2 reads SQIVND (reference sequence). CDR3 nucleotide sequence: TGTGCCAGTAGTCAACCGGGACAGGGGCCCACAGATACGCAGTATTTT. This translates into CASSQPGQGPTDTQYF.

This clonotype came up many times. The chain employs TRBV12-3 or TRBV12-4 and TRBJ1-1; D ambiguous. This CDR3 is built from 13 residues. The V end lost 7 bases, the J end lost 4 bases, and 13 bases lay between the germline ends. This chain's CDR3 is CASTILLGTEAFF. Here the CDR3 DNA reads TGTGCCAGCACCATTTTGTTAGGCACTGAAGCTTTCTTT.

At least ten counts were recorded for this clonotype. The CDR3 loop is CASSLVGQGAGQPQHF. The DNA of the CDR3 is TGTGCCAGCAGCTTAGTTGGGCAGGGGGCCGGTCAGCCCCAGCATTTT. The chain uses TRBV7-2 and TRBJ1-5; 8 bases agree with TRBD1. J gave up 6 bases and V 1 base, and 8 bases lay outside the gene matches. The CDR3 has 16 amino acids. The germline V gene has CDR1 SGHTA and CDR2 FQGNSA.

The chain combines TRBV20-1 with TRBJ2-1; TRBD2 matches at 11 bases. V shed 1 base, J shed 6 bases, and the junction held 14 bases outside the gene matches. From germline, CDR1 is DFQATT and CDR2 SNEGSKA (reference sequence). The CDR3 sequence is 18 residues long. The DNA of the CDR3 is TGCAGTGCTAGAGGTTTAACTAGCGGGAGCTTCCATAGCAATGAGCAGTTCTTC. It yields the protein CSARGLTSGSFHSNEQFF.

This clonotype was observed many times. V usage is TRBV24-1 and J usage is TRBJ2-1; unclear D gene. Germline assignment: CDR1 KGHDR and CDR2 SFDVKD. This CDR3 region has 15 residues. Trimming removed 5 bases from V and 7 bases from J, with 17 bases in between. The CDR3 DNA reads as TGTGCCACCAGTGTCACCGGGTCCGGCTTAAATGAGCAGTTCTTC. Residues: CATSVTGSGLNEQFF.

Only a few counts were recorded for this clonotype. The chain carries TRBV27 and TRBJ1-4; possibly TRBD1 for D (6 bases). The CDR3 runs 15 residues. With 4 bases removed from V and 7 bases from J, the gap between germline ends came to 16 bases. Germline values: CDR1 MNHEY, CDR2 SMNVEV (reference sequence). CDR3 coding DNA: TGTGCCAGCAGTTCAATTTCGGGACAACCTGAAAAACTGTTTTTT. This translates into CASSSISGQPEKLFF.

At least ten counts were recorded for this clonotype. As DNA, the CDR3 is TGCAGTGCTAGAGACTCCGGGACTAGCCTCACCTACGAGCAGTACTTC. This encodes CSARDSGTSLTYEQYF. The genes are TRBV20-1 and TRBJ2-7; 9 bases are shared with TRBD2. The J segment lost 2 bases and the V segment lost 0 bases, leaving 8 bases of the junction unmatched. CDR3 length equals 16 residues. Per the germline V gene, CDR1 is DFQATT and CDR2 is SNEGSKA (reference sequence).

The V gene is TRBV14, the J gene TRBJ2-3; D gene ambiguous. The CDR3 runs to 16 residues. The V end was cut by 0 bases, the J end by 0 bases, with 10 bases between. Germline V gene lookup returns CDR1 SGHDN and CDR2 FVKESK. For the CDR3, the DNA is TGTGCCAGCAGCCAAGATCTCTCGCGGAGCACAGATACGCAGTATTTT. Translation gives CASSQDLSRSTDTQYF.

This clonotype was found many times. J is TRBJ1-2 and V is TRBV30; D is possibly TRBD1 (6 bases). From germline, CDR1 is GTSNPN and CDR2 SVGIG (reference sequence). CDR3 length: 14 amino acids. Deletions cut 4 bases from V and 10 bases from J, with 22 bases between. CDR3 loop: CAWKQGHGEVDYTF. The CDR3 DNA reads as TGTGCCTGGAAACAGGGACACGGCGAAGTTGACTACACCTTC.